The 10 T cell receptor beta chains listed next were all sequenced from one sample in a study of T cells in Graves' hyperthyroidism and ophthalmopathy. Amplification targeted TCR beta CDR3 regions from RNA transcripts. An initial round of RT-PCR targeting the TCR CDR3 relied on the HTBI primer set. TCRdb itself ran the multiplex PCR reads through MiXCR, one entry per CDR3 protein. This table holds about 740,000 distinct CDR3 sequences, 12% to 15% found once. Sequenced: blood. Receptor source: a woman under 30 with Graves' hyperthyroidism.

This clonotype was observed a handful of times. V usage is TRBV5-1 and J usage is TRBJ2-1, with 7 bases matching TRBD2. CDR1 is SGHRS and CDR2 is YFSETQ in the germline V gene. Losses at the gene ends were 5 bases for V and 5 bases for J; bases not matched to a gene: 10. CDR3 length: 15 amino acids. The CDR3 is CASSQGERDHNEQFF. CDR3 nucleotides: TGCGCCAGCAGTCAAGGGGAGCGGGACCACAATGAGCAGTTCTTC.

This clonotype was observed at least ten times. The gene calls are TRBV15 and TRBJ1-1; TRBD1 matches 7 bases. The CDR3 contains 16 residues. Germline V CDR1 and CDR2: LNHNV, YYDKDF (reference sequence). V gave up 3 bases and J gave up 5 bases; unmatched junction bases: 12. CDR3 protein: CATSRIQGVTGTEAFF. CDR3 nucleotides: TGTGCCACCAGCAGGATCCAGGGGGTCACCGGTACTGAAGCTTTCTTT.

As regards this clonotype: This may come from a read error, since a much larger clone is one base off. The gene calls are TRBV28 and TRBJ1-2; no reliable D call. The V gene's germline CDR1 is MDHEN and CDR2 SYDVKM. This CDR3 is 14 amino acids long. The CDR3 loop is CASSLGRLLGGHTF. The CDR3 DNA is TGTGCCAGCAGTTTAGGGAGGTTATTAGGTGGCCACACCTTC.

This clonotype was counted ten times or more. J is TRBJ2-7 and V is TRBV2; 8 bases agree with TRBD2. There are 14 residues in the CDR3. The germline gives CDR1 SNHLY, CDR2 FYNNEI. Unmatched junction bases numbered 5, after V lost 7 bases and J lost 0 bases. Here the CDR3 DNA reads TGTGCCAGCACCTCCAGCGGGAGCTCCTACGAGCAGTACTTC. Its translation is CASTSSGSSYEQYF.

This clonotype was counted ten times or more. The V gene is TRBV11-2, the J gene TRBJ2-3; 9 positions agree with TRBD2. This CDR3 has 15 amino acids. The J segment lost 2 bases and the V segment lost 4 bases, leaving 4 bases of the junction unmatched. CDR1 is SGHAT, CDR2 FQNNGV, per germline. This CDR3 reads CASSSSGTPTDTQYF. DNA of the CDR3: TGTGCCAGCAGCTCTAGCGGGACGCCCACAGATACGCAGTATTTT.

The chain is built from TRBV12-3 or TRBV12-4 and TRBJ1-6; TRBD1 might be the D (6 bases). With 7 bases removed from V and 0 bases from J, the gap between germline ends came to 13 bases. The CDR3 consists of 16 residues. CDR3 DNA: TGTGCCAGCAATTACAGGGTCGGCTCCTATAATTCACCCCTCCACTTT. Encoded protein: CASNYRVGSYNSPLHF.

In its sample, this clonotype was seen a few times. Relative to the germline gene, one junction end is altered; a read error may explain this. V is TRBV27 and J is TRBJ2-7; TRBD2 aligns across 7 bases. CDR3 length: 16 residues. Germline assignment: CDR1 MNHEY and CDR2 SMNVEV (reference sequence). The CDR3: CASSFSMLAVSYGQYF. The CDR3 DNA sequence: TGTGCCAGCAGTTTTTCAATGCTAGCGGTTTCCTACGGGCAGTACTTC.

This clonotype has a count of ten or more. The V call is TRBV7-8, the J call TRBJ2-3, with D possibly TRBD1 on 6 matching bases. In germline, CDR1 is SGHVS, CDR2 FQNEAQ. The V and J ends lost 1 base and 4 bases respectively, with 15 bases between them. This CDR3 spans 16 amino acids. CDR3 in DNA: TGTGCCAGCAGCTTAGTAGGGGGAACTTTTGCAGATACGCAGTATTTT. This translates into CASSLVGGTFADTQYF. The whole variable domain, remainder taken from reference TRBV7-8 and TRBJ2-3, is GAGVSQSPRYKVAKRGQDVALRCDPISGHVSLFWYQQALGQGPEFLTYFQNEAQLDKSGLPSDRFFAERPEGSVSTLKIQRTQQEDSAVYLCASSLVGGTFADTQYFGPGTRLTVL.

This clonotype was counted only a few times. V is TRBV7-9 and J is TRBJ2-5, with D maybe TRBD2 (6 bases). This CDR3 region has 14 residues. The germline V and J ends were trimmed by 3 bases and 5 bases, with 13 bases remaining between them. Germline CDR1 and CDR2: SEHNR and FQNEAQ (reference sequence). The CDR3 protein is CASSFEGGGETQYF. The CDR3 DNA reads as TGTGCCAGCAGCTTCGAGGGAGGAGGGGAGACCCAGTACTTC. The whole variable domain, filled in from reference TRBV7-9 and TRBJ2-5, reads DTGVSQNPRHKITKRGQNVTFRCDPISEHNRLYWYRQTLGQGPEFLTYFQNEAQLEKSRLLSDRFSAERPKGSFSTLEIQRTEQGDSAMYLCASSFEGGGETQYFGPGTRLLVL.

This clonotype was recorded at least ten times. V is TRBV30 and J is TRBJ2-7, with 9 bases aligning to TRBD2. Unmatched junction bases numbered 18, after V lost 2 bases and J lost 7 bases. The CDR3 length is 17 residues. Germline V gene sequence: CDR1 GTSNPN, CDR2 SVGIG (reference sequence). This CDR3 is CAWSPWAGGRVLREQYF. CDR3 nucleotides: TGTGCCTGGAGTCCGTGGGCCGGCGGGAGGGTTTTGAGGGAGCAGTACTTC. Based on the CDR3 plus reference TRBV30 and TRBJ2-7, the full variable domain is SQTIHQWPATLVQPVGSPLSLECTVEGTSNPNLYWYRQAAGRGLQLLFYSVGIGQISSEVPQNLSASRPQDRQFILSSKKLLLSDSGFYLCAWSPWAGGRVLREQYFGPGTRLTVT.